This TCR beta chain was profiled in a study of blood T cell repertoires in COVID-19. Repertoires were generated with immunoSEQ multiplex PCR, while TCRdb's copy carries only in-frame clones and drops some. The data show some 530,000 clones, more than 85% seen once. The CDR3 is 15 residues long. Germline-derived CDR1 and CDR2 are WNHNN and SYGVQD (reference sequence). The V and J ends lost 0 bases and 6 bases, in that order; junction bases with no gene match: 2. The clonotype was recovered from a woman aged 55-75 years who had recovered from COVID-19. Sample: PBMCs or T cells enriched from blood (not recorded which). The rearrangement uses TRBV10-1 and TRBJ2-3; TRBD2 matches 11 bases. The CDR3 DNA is TGCGCCAGCAGTGAGTCCAGACTAGCGGGGGATACGCAGTATTTT. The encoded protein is CASSESRLAGDTQYF.